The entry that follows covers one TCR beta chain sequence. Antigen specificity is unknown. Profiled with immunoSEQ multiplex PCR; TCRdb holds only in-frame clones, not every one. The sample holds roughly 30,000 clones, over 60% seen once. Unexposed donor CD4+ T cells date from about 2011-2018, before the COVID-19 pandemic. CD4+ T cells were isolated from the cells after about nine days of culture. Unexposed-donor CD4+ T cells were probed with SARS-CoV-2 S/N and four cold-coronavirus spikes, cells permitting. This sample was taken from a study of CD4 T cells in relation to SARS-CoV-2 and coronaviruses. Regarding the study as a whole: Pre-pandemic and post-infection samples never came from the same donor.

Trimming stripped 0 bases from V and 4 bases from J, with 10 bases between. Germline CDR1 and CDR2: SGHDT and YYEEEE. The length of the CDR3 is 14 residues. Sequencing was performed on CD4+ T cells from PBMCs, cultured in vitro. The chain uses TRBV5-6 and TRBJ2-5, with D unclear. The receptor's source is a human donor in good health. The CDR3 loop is CASSLAGFRETQYF. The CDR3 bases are TGTGCCAGCAGCTTGGCTGGGTTCCGAGAGACCCAGTACTTC.